Listed below are T cell receptor beta chains from one sample, sequenced in a study of blood T cell repertoires in COVID-19. The method was immunoSEQ multiplex PCR; TCRdb's version includes in-frame clones alone and lacks a portion of them. The table lists about 400,000 clones, roughly 91% of them singletons. Sequences were obtained from PBMCs or T cells enriched from blood (not recorded which). The receptor set was obtained from a woman in her 30s who had recovered from COVID-19. Both conserved end residues are part of each CDR3. The order of the fields is V gene, clone size, J gene, CDR3 length, D gene, CDR3 protein, CDR3 DNA. A D gene is named only where the DNA matches it firmly. Where a row states a size, it is once, few, many or the class of an expanded clone; other rows omit it.

>TRBV6-1|NA|TRBJ1-1|13|NA
CASSEWGHSEAFF
TGTGCCAGCAGTGAATGGGGGCACAGTGAAGCTTTCTTT
>TRBV3-1/TRBV3-2|NA|TRBJ1-5|15|TRBD1
CASSPPGTGNQPQHF
TGTGCCAGCAGCCCACCCGGGACAGGTAATCAGCCCCAGCATTTT
>TRBV3-1/TRBV3-2|NA|TRBJ2-2|19|TRBD2
CASSPLPRLAGVLTGELFF
TGTGCCAGCAGCCCACTACCGAGACTAGCGGGGGTTTTAACCGGGGAGCTGTTTTTT
>TRBV30|once|TRBJ1-6|15|TRBD1
CAWSSLDRGVSPLHF
TGTGCCTGGAGTTCTTTGGACAGGGGGGTTTCACCCCTCCACTTT
>TRBV29-1|NA|TRBJ2-3|15|TRBD2
CSVWDREGPTDTQYF
TGCAGCGTTTGGGACCGGGAGGGCCCCACAGATACGCAGTATTTT
>TRBV6-5|NA|TRBJ2-3|15|TRBD2
CASSRTSGSRYTQYF
TGTGCCAGCAGCCGGACTAGCGGGAGTCGATATACGCAGTATTTT
>TRBV7-6|NA|TRBJ2-1|15|NA
CASSLNSGTYNEQFF
TGTGCCAGCAGCTTAAACAGCGGAACCTACAATGAGCAGTTCTTC
>TRBV9|NA|TRBJ1-3|13|NA
CASSVYGGNTIYF
TGTGCCAGCAGCGTATACGGGGGGAACACCATATATTTT
>TRBV6-2/TRBV6-3|NA|TRBJ1-2|14|NA
CASSSPVEGGGYTF
TGTGCCAGCAGTTCCCCCGTAGAGGGTGGCGGCTACACCTTC
>TRBV2|few|TRBJ2-7|14|NA
CASRRGQTSYEQYF
TGTGCCAGCAGGCGGGGACAGACCTCCTACGAGCAGTACTTC
>TRBV25-1|NA|TRBJ1-1|16|TRBD1
CASSEYGRGRNTEAFF
TGTGCCAGCAGTGAATATGGTAGGGGGCGGAACACTGAAGCTTTCTTT
>TRBV27|NA|TRBJ2-3|17|NA
CASSPGGAGLSTDTQYF
TGTGCCAGCAGTCCTGGGGGAGCGGGCCTTAGCACAGATACGCAGTATTTT
>TRBV2|NA|TRBJ1-2|14|NA
CASQGRIANYGYTF
TGTGCCAGCCAGGGGCGGATCGCTAACTATGGCTACACCTTC
>TRBV9|NA|TRBJ2-1|20|TRBD2
CASSVVDGRDPTISYNEQFF
TGTGCCAGCAGCGTAGTCGACGGGAGGGACCCTACCATATCCTACAATGAGCAGTTCTTC
>TRBV19|NA|TRBJ2-3|15|TRBD2
CASSRGTSATDTQYF
TGTGCCAGTAGTAGGGGGACTAGCGCGACAGATACGCAGTATTTT
>TRBV28|once|TRBJ2-6|14|NA
CASMQDSGANVLTF
TGTGCCAGCATGCAGGACTCTGGGGCCAACGTCCTGACTTTC
>TRBV7-9|NA|TRBJ1-2|15|NA
CASSLGGGVDYGYTF
TGTGCCAGCAGCTTAGGTGGAGGGGTAGACTATGGCTACACCTTC
>TRBV7-9|NA|TRBJ2-7|15|TRBD2
CASSLAASGMYEQYF
TGTGCCAGCAGCTTAGCGGCTAGCGGGATGTACGAGCAGTACTTC
>TRBV7-9|NA|TRBJ2-3|16|NA
CASSLATGITADTQYF
TGTGCCAGCAGCTTAGCTACGGGGATAACGGCAGATACGCAGTATTTT
>TRBV7-3|NA|TRBJ2-1|16|TRBD2
CASSSRLAAPYNEQFF
TGTGCCAGCAGCTCCAGACTAGCGGCGCCTTACAATGAGCAGTTCTTC
>TRBV19|NA|TRBJ1-5|12|NA
CASSSGGQPQHF
TGTGCCAGTAGTAGTGGCGGCCAGCCCCAGCATTTT
>TRBV19|NA|TRBJ2-3|14|NA
CASTVTGGQNTQYF
TGTGCCAGTACCGTAACCGGGGGGCAGAATACGCAGTATTTT
>TRBV27|NA|TRBJ2-7|14|NA
CASSLSAGPDEQYF
TGTGCCAGCAGTCTAAGCGCGGGGCCCGACGAGCAGTACTTC
>TRBV12-5|NA|TRBJ2-1|13|TRBD2
CATTGLAYNEQFF
TGTGCTACGACGGGACTAGCGTACAATGAGCAGTTCTTC
>TRBV12-2|few|TRBJ1-1|16|NA
CASRLGTDDPNTEAFF
TGTGCAAGTCGCTTAGGGACAGACGACCCGAACACTGAAGCTTTCTTT
>TRBV30|NA|TRBJ1-6|15|TRBD1
CAWSGGTAYNSPLHF
TGTGCCTGGAGTGGGGGGACAGCATATAATTCACCCCTCCACTTT
>TRBV28|NA|TRBJ1-1|14|NA
CATIPPTGYDKAFF
TGTGCCACGATCCCCCCTACAGGGTACGATAAAGCTTTCTTT
>TRBV7-6|few|TRBJ1-1|15|TRBD1
CASSSRQGLGTEAFF
TGTGCCAGCAGCTCTAGACAGGGGTTAGGCACTGAAGCTTTCTTT
>TRBV6-1|NA|TRBJ1-2|14|NA
CASSELQGFYGYTF
TGTGCCAGCAGTGAACTACAGGGCTTCTATGGCTACACCTTC
>TRBV5-1|NA|TRBJ2-2|15|NA
CASSSRDTNTGELFF
TGCGCCAGCAGCTCCCGGGACACAAACACCGGGGAGCTGTTTTTT
>TRBV13|NA|TRBJ2-3|17|NA
CASSLMEAGLGTDTQYF
TGTGCCAGCAGCTTAATGGAAGCAGGGTTGGGCACAGATACGCAGTATTTT
>TRBV24-1|NA|TRBJ1-1|15|NA
CATSDQLTKNTEAFF
TGTGCCACCAGTGACCAACTTACGAAGAACACTGAAGCTTTCTTT
>TRBV4-3|NA|TRBJ2-2|16|TRBD1
CASSQDGTGASGELFF
TGCGCCAGCAGCCAAGACGGCACAGGGGCTTCCGGGGAGCTGTTTTTT
>TRBV7-2|NA|TRBJ2-3|15|TRBD2
CASSSTSGVTDTQYF
TGTGCCAGCAGCTCGACTAGCGGGGTCACAGATACGCAGTATTTT
>TRBV11-2|few|TRBJ1-1|15|NA
CASSLGAGDFTEAFF
TGTGCCAGCAGCTTAGGTGCAGGGGATTTCACTGAAGCTTTCTTT
>TRBV13|NA|TRBJ2-7|13|TRBD2
CASSLAGGLEQYF
TGTGCCAGCAGCTTAGCGGGGGGACTCGAGCAGTACTTC
>TRBV11-2|NA|TRBJ2-7|14|NA
CASSFGLNSYEQYF
TGTGCCAGCAGCTTCGGACTTAACTCCTACGAGCAGTACTTC
>TRBV5-1|few|TRBJ2-2|15|NA
CASSSQGPNTGELFF
TGCGCCAGCAGCTCGCAGGGGCCCAACACCGGGGAGCTGTTTTTT